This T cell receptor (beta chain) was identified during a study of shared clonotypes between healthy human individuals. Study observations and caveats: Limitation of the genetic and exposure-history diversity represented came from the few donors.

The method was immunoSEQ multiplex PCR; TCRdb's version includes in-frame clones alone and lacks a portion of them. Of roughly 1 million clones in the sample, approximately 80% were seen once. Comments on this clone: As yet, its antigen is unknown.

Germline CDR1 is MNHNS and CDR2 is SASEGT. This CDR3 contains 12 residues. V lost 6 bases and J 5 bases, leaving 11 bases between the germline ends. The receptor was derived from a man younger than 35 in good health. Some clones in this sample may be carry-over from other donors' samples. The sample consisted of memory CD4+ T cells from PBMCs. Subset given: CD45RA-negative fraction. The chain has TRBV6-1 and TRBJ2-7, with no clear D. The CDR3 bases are TGTGCCAGCAGGTACCCCGCGGACGAGCAGTACTTC. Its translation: CASRYPADEQYF.